The rows below give T cell receptor beta chains drawn from one sample of a study of T cells after posttransplantation cyclophosphamide. Sequenced by immunoSEQ multiplex PCR; TCRdb stores in-frame clones only, minus some. Of tens of thousands of clones in the sample, just under 80% were seen once. Sequenced here: CD4+ T cells sorted from blood, sampled around 2,000 days after a stem cell transplant with posttransplant cyclophosphamide. The origin of the receptors is a female patient between 40 and 55 years old who received an allogeneic stem cell transplant from a related donor, was CMV-positive, and had no GVHD. Some T cells may be provided by the graft donor. Each CDR3 is given with its conserved first and last residue. The order of the fields is D gene, V gene, J gene, clone size, CDR3 protein, CDR3 DNA. D genes are given only for firm matches. Clone size appears in some rows only: once, few, many, or a class for an expanded clone.

d_gene: TRBD2
v_gene: TRBV28
j_gene: TRBJ2-5
abundance: -
CDR3aa: CASSPAGGHQETQYF
CDR3nt: TGTGCCAGCAGTCCCGCGGGGGGCCACCAAGAGACCCAGTACTTC

d_gene: -
v_gene: TRBV19
j_gene: TRBJ1-2
abundance: -
CDR3aa: CASSIAGKSNYGYTF
CDR3nt: TGTGCCAGTAGTATCGCAGGGAAATCCAACTATGGCTACACCTTC

d_gene: TRBD1
v_gene: TRBV6-6
j_gene: TRBJ2-7
abundance: few
CDR3aa: CASKSGTGVYEQYF
CDR3nt: TGTGCCAGCAAGTCCGGGACAGGGGTATACGAGCAGTACTTC

d_gene: TRBD1
v_gene: TRBV6-6
j_gene: TRBJ1-2
abundance: once
CDR3aa: CASSSPTDRGYGYTF
CDR3nt: TGTGCCAGCAGTTCACCAACGGACAGGGGCTATGGCTACACCTTC

d_gene: -
v_gene: TRBV7-2
j_gene: TRBJ2-7
abundance: -
CDR3aa: CASSLSRGYEQYF
CDR3nt: TGTGCCAGCAGCTTAAGTAGGGGCTACGAGCAGTACTTC

d_gene: -
v_gene: TRBV5-4
j_gene: TRBJ1-5
abundance: -
CDR3aa: CASSLSPGGNQPQHF
CDR3nt: TGTGCCAGCAGCTTGAGCCCGGGGGGCAATCAGCCCCAGCATTTT

d_gene: TRBD2
v_gene: TRBV4-3
j_gene: TRBJ2-1
abundance: few
CDR3aa: CASSRGLAGGVGSNEQFF
CDR3nt: TGCGCCAGCAGCCGGGGGCTAGCGGGGGGGGTAGGTTCGAATGAGCAGTTCTTC

d_gene: TRBD2
v_gene: TRBV9
j_gene: TRBJ2-5
abundance: -
CDR3aa: CASSVVWGGSQETQYF
CDR3nt: TGTGCCAGCAGCGTAGTATGGGGGGGTAGTCAAGAGACCCAGTACTTC

d_gene: TRBD2
v_gene: TRBV11-2
j_gene: TRBJ2-2
abundance: -
CDR3aa: CASSLIAGLASGELFF
CDR3nt: TGTGCCAGCAGCTTAATTGCGGGACTAGCGTCCGGGGAGCTGTTTTTT

d_gene: -
v_gene: TRBV5-6
j_gene: TRBJ1-2
abundance: -
CDR3aa: CASSSDSPYGYTF
CDR3nt: TGTGCCAGCAGCTCGGACTCCCCCTATGGCTACACCTTC

d_gene: -
v_gene: TRBV5-4
j_gene: TRBJ2-1
abundance: -
CDR3aa: CATNPAPTGSYNEQFF
CDR3nt: TGTGCCACCAACCCTGCCCCCACAGGGTCCTACAATGAGCAGTTCTTC

d_gene: TRBD2
v_gene: TRBV19
j_gene: TRBJ2-3
abundance: -
CDR3aa: CASRRTSGGTDTQYF
CDR3nt: TGTGCCAGTAGGCGGACTAGCGGGGGCACAGATACGCAGTATTTT

d_gene: -
v_gene: TRBV7-2
j_gene: TRBJ1-3
abundance: -
CDR3aa: CASRPQGNSGNTIYF
CDR3nt: TGTGCCAGCAGGCCCCAGGGGAACTCTGGAAACACCATATATTTT

d_gene: TRBD2
v_gene: TRBV10-1
j_gene: TRBJ2-1
abundance: once
CDR3aa: CASSEWGSGGINEQFF
CDR3nt: TGCGCCAGCAGTGAGTGGGGTAGCGGGGGTATTAATGAGCAGTTCTTC

d_gene: -
v_gene: TRBV19
j_gene: TRBJ1-2
abundance: few
CDR3aa: CASSITLSNYGYTF
CDR3nt: TGTGCCAGTAGTATCACCCTGAGTAACTATGGCTACACCTTC

d_gene: -
v_gene: TRBV28
j_gene: TRBJ2-7
abundance: -
CDR3aa: CASSHPRTAPYEQYF
CDR3nt: TGTGCCAGCAGCCACCCTCGGACAGCGCCCTACGAGCAGTACTTC

d_gene: -
v_gene: TRBV6-5
j_gene: TRBJ1-1
abundance: -
CDR3aa: CASSYSVQVLNTEAFF
CDR3nt: TGTGCCAGCAGTTACTCCGTACAAGTTTTGAACACTGAAGCTTTCTTT

d_gene: TRBD1
v_gene: TRBV7-9
j_gene: TRBJ1-4
abundance: once
CDR3aa: CASTLTGSTNEKLFF
CDR3nt: TGTGCCAGTACCCTGACAGGGTCAACTAATGAAAAACTGTTTTTT

d_gene: TRBD2
v_gene: TRBV7-9
j_gene: TRBJ2-7
abundance: -
CDR3aa: CASSLGDSGGLSYEQYF
CDR3nt: TGTGCCAGCAGCTTAGGGGATAGCGGGGGCCTTTCCTACGAGCAGTACTTC

d_gene: TRBD2
v_gene: TRBV5-1
j_gene: TRBJ2-1
abundance: -
CDR3aa: CASSFSGGVNEQFF
CDR3nt: TGCGCCAGCAGCTTTAGCGGGGGGGTCAATGAGCAGTTCTTC

d_gene: -
v_gene: TRBV10-1
j_gene: TRBJ1-5
abundance: few
CDR3aa: CASRTREGDQPQHF
CDR3nt: TGCGCCAGCAGGACCAGGGAGGGGGATCAGCCCCAGCATTTT

d_gene: -
v_gene: TRBV7-9
j_gene: TRBJ1-2
abundance: -
CDR3aa: CASSPGVGNYGYTF
CDR3nt: TGTGCCAGCAGCCCGGGGGTCGGGAACTATGGCTACACCTTC

d_gene: TRBD2
v_gene: TRBV10-3
j_gene: TRBJ2-3
abundance: -
CDR3aa: CAISALLAGATDTQYF
CDR3nt: TGTGCCATCAGTGCCCTCCTAGCGGGGGCGACAGATACGCAGTATTTT

d_gene: -
v_gene: TRBV2
j_gene: TRBJ1-5
abundance: few
CDR3aa: CASSESRLYSNQPQHF
CDR3nt: TGTGCCAGCAGTGAGTCCAGACTCTATAGCAATCAGCCCCAGCATTTT

d_gene: -
v_gene: TRBV7-8
j_gene: TRBJ2-5
abundance: -
CDR3aa: CASSFPRGPETQYF
CDR3nt: TGTGCCAGCAGCTTCCCGCGGGGGCCAGAGACCCAGTACTTC

d_gene: TRBD2
v_gene: TRBV14
j_gene: TRBJ2-5
abundance: -
CDR3aa: CASSRTSGGFKETQYF
CDR3nt: TGTGCCAGCAGCCGGACTAGCGGGGGGTTTAAAGAGACCCAGTACTTC

d_gene: TRBD2
v_gene: TRBV10-3
j_gene: TRBJ2-3
abundance: -
CDR3aa: CAISSLAGGPDTQYF
CDR3nt: TGTGCCATCAGTTCACTAGCGGGGGGGCCAGATACGCAGTATTTT

d_gene: TRBD1
v_gene: TRBV19
j_gene: TRBJ1-1
abundance: -
CDR3aa: CASSAQGARTEAFF
CDR3nt: TGTGCCAGTAGTGCCCAGGGGGCTAGGACTGAAGCTTTCTTT

d_gene: -
v_gene: TRBV7-3
j_gene: TRBJ2-7
abundance: -
CDR3aa: CASSFEQGREQYF
CDR3nt: TGTGCCAGCAGCTTCGAACAGGGTCGCGAGCAGTACTTC

d_gene: -
v_gene: TRBV5-5
j_gene: TRBJ2-5
abundance: -
CDR3aa: CASSFGTALGEAQYF
CDR3nt: TGTGCCAGCAGCTTCGGGACAGCATTAGGGGAGGCCCAGTACTTC

d_gene: -
v_gene: TRBV7-6
j_gene: TRBJ2-5
abundance: -
CDR3aa: CASTREPETQYF
CDR3nt: TGTGCCAGCACCCGGGAGCCGGAGACCCAGTACTTC

d_gene: -
v_gene: TRBV7-8
j_gene: TRBJ2-5
abundance: -
CDR3aa: CASSGTGGETQYF
CDR3nt: TGTGCCAGCAGCGGGACTGGGGGAGAGACCCAGTACTTC

d_gene: TRBD1
v_gene: TRBV9
j_gene: TRBJ2-3
abundance: -
CDR3aa: CASSPTPGGDTQYF
CDR3nt: TGTGCCAGCAGCCCTACGCCAGGGGGAGATACGCAGTATTTT

d_gene: -
v_gene: TRBV5-6
j_gene: TRBJ1-2
abundance: few
CDR3aa: CASSFGEGLRGYGYTF
CDR3nt: TGTGCCAGCAGCTTTGGGGAGGGGTTAAGAGGCTATGGCTACACCTTC

d_gene: TRBD1
v_gene: TRBV2
j_gene: TRBJ2-7
abundance: -
CDR3aa: CASSGPGQRTYEQYF
CDR3nt: TGTGCCAGCAGCGGGCCGGGACAGCGCACCTACGAGCAGTACTTC